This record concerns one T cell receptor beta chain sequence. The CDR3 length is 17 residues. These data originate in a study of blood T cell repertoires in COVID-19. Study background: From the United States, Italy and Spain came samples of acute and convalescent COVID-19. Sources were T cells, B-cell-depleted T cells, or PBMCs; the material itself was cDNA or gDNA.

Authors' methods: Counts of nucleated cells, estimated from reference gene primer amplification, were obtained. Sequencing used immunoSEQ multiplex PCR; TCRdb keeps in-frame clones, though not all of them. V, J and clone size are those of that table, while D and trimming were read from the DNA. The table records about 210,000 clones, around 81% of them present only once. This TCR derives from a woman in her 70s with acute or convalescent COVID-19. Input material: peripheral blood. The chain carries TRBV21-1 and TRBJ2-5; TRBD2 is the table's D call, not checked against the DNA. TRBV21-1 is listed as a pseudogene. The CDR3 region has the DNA TGTGCCAGCAGCAAAGTGGTGGAGGGGGGGACCCAAGAGACCCAGTACTTC. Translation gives CASSKVVEGGTQETQYF.